The present entry profiles one T cell receptor (beta chain) with its context. Its antigen is unidentified. With 60 Vbeta and 13 Jbeta primers, the PCR was carried out. TCRdb keeps only in-frame clones here, not all; method: immunoSEQ multiplex PCR. The data show about 130,000 clones, roughly 72% seen once. Donors counted as nominally healthy when sampled, yet unrecorded immune exposures were likely. The V gene's germline CDR1 is LNHDA and CDR2 SQIVND (reference sequence). J gave up 3 bases and V 3 bases, and 3 bases lay outside the gene matches. This CDR3 is 14 amino acids long. The sample is drawn from a study of cytomegalovirus exposure and HLA in healthy donors. Whole-study results and caveats: There were several of the most significant clusters that appeared linked to common viral pathogens in a later analysis. A list of about 180 TCR beta chains associated with cytomegalovirus was given.

The sequence came from a male donor in good health and CMV-seronegative. The rearrangement uses TRBV19 and TRBJ2-7; 9 bases agree with TRBD2. Sequencing was done on a sample of PBMCs. CDR3 nucleotide sequence: TGTGCCAGTAGTATGTTAGCGGGAGACTACGAGCAGTACTTC. Translation gives CASSMLAGDYEQYF.